This TCR beta chain was identified during a study of OX40 agonist ivuxolimab in advanced cancers. Across the study: Patients received ivuxolimab, an intravenous treatment, every 2 weeks at 0.01 to 10 mg/kg. Patients assigned to dose escalation were diagnosed with hepatocellular carcinoma, melanoma, renal cell or head and neck cancer. General study results and limits: Antigens targeted by the expanded peripheral T cells were not determined.

Excluded were patients having autoimmune disease history or systemic immunosuppression. The protocol was immunoSEQ multiplex PCR, while the TCRdb copy is restricted to in-frame clones and leaves out a portion. The table has 80,000 to 100,000 clones, roughly nine tenths seen once. As to this clone: As yet, its antigen is unknown.

The sequence derives from an adult with an advanced solid tumor such as melanoma, head and neck, liver or kidney cancer. The source material was CD4+ or CD8+ T cells sorted from blood, sampled in a trial of the OX40 agonist ivuxolimab.

CDR3 in DNA: TGTGCCAGCAGTTTATTGTGGGCGGCGAACACTGAAGCTTTCTTT. This translates into CASSLLWAANTEAFF. The chain recombines TRBV27 with TRBJ1-1; no clear D. The CDR3 is 15 amino acids. Germline V gene sequence: CDR1 MNHEY, CDR2 SMNVEV (reference sequence). V lost 1 base and J lost 1, with 10 bases in between.